There are many counts of the clone carrying this T cell receptor (beta chain). The data were produced by immunoSEQ multiplex PCR, yet TCRdb's version contains in-frame clones alone and is incomplete. The sample lists 150,000 to 200,000 clones, less than 90% occurring once. Trimming removed 2 bases from V and 2 bases from J; junction bases left unmatched: 3. CDR1 and CDR2 from the germline V gene are SGHTA and FQGNSA. The CDR3 totals 15 residues. The source of the sample is a study of blood T cell repertoires in COVID-19. This chain uses TRBV7-2 with TRBJ2-5; 9 bases line up with TRBD1. Sequencing used peripheral blood. The sequence was collected from a woman aged 60-75 years with COVID-19, enrolled during active disease. CDR3 amino acids: CASSLRDRAQETQYF. The CDR3 bases are TGTGCCAGCAGCTTAAGGGACAGGGCACAAGAGACCCAGTACTTC.